This TCR beta chain was sequenced during a study of blood T cells in healthy people across ages. Overall study results and limits: The lack of PBMC sorting stopped any conclusive naive versus antigen-experienced comparison.

Caucasian, healthy and from Russia, the donors were aged between about 6 and 100. Regarding this clonotype: Its target is unknown.

A second PCR of roughly 7 to 11 cycles used a sample-barcoded 5' primer and a J-beta primer mix. TCRdb reprocessed the 5' RACE reads with MiXCR, giving one entry per CDR3 protein. This table has about 970,000 distinct CDR3 sequences, around 54% appearing once. This sequence was found in an older woman in good health. Sequencing was done on a sample of blood.

The DNA of the CDR3 is TGTGCCAGCAGTTACTCGAGTACCACAGATACGCAGTATTTT. Amino acid sequence: CASSYSSTTDTQYF. The chain recombines TRBV6-2 or TRBV6-3 with TRBJ2-3; D is unclear. V lost 0 bases and J 2 bases, leaving 6 bases between the germline ends. The CDR3 covers 14 residues. Looked up from germline, CDR1 is MNHEY and CDR2 is SVGEGT.